The source of this TCR beta chain is a study of CD8+ T cells in alopecia areata. Sample treatment: oral pan-JAK inhibitor, 5-10 mg twice daily. Researchers gathered lesional scalp punch biopsies and peripheral blood from patients with alopecia areata. RNA extraction and reverse transcription yielded cDNA as sequencing template. Produced via immunoSEQ multiplex PCR; TCRdb's table is partial and in-frame only. The sample records about 200,000 clones, approximately 57% being singletons. This CDR3 has 16 residues. Germline V gives CDR1 SGHTA, CDR2 FQGTGA. Trimming took off 5 bases at V and 4 bases at J, with 18 bases between the two ends.

The chain joins TRBV7-3 to TRBJ2-1; no firm D call. The origin of this receptor is a human donor with alopecia areata. The specimen comprised CD4+ T cells sorted from blood, sampled at week 24, from a patient treated with tofacitinib. The CDR3 loop reads CASSPTSATYYNEQFF. CDR3 in DNA: TGTGCCAGCAGCCCAACTTCGGCTACCTATTACAATGAGCAGTTCTTC.